Shown below are 9 T cell receptor beta chains from a single sample sequenced in a study of regulatory T cells in long-lasting Graves disease. Time point defined: newly diagnosed GD, antithyroid drugs for less than 3 months. Isolated PBMC RNA provided the starting material for the TCR library. CDR3 regions were amplified by Arm-PCR using iRepertoire HTBI primers to build TCR beta libraries. From the multiplex PCR reads, TCRdb called clonotypes with MiXCR, one entry per CDR3 protein. Of 400,000 to 550,000 distinct CDR3 sequences in the sample, roughly 17% were seen once. This sample also appeared in a second study, on T cells in Graves' hyperthyroidism and ophthalmopathy.

This material consisted of peripheral blood mononuclear cells (PBMCs), taken at new diagnosis, from a patient treated with antithyroid drugs. These receptors all come from a woman aged 25 to 39 with Graves disease.

This clonotype was seen many times. This rearrangement joins TRBV27 to TRBJ2-3, with 8 bases matching TRBD2. Germline CDR1 is MNHEY and CDR2 is SMNVEV (reference sequence). V lost 5 bases to trimming and J lost 3 bases; unmatched junction nucleotides: 7. The CDR3 runs to 15 residues. The CDR3 DNA follows: TGTGCCAGCAGTACCCGAAGCGGGAGTACAGATACGCAGTATTTT. Protein product: CASSTRSGSTDTQYF.

This clonotype showed up many times. The chain links TRBV18 to TRBJ1-1; D unclear. The V gene lost 6 bases and the J gene lost 1 base, with 9 bases spanning the gap. There are 13 residues in the CDR3. Germline loops: CDR1 KGHSH, CDR2 LQKENI. The CDR3 sequence: CASSLVKNTEAFF. The CDR3 DNA sequence: TGTGCCAGCTCCCTGGTAAAGAACACTGAAGCTTTCTTT.

This clonotype was seen at least ten times. The gene calls are TRBV11-2 and TRBJ1-2; no definite D call. CDR1 SGHAT and CDR2 FQNNGV come from the germline V gene. CDR3 length: 15 residues. Trimming cost V 5 bases and J 3 bases, with 16 bases left between them. The CDR3: CASSPTGGSYYGYTF. The CDR3 nucleotides are TGTGCCAGCAGCCCAACCGGAGGTTCTTACTATGGCTACACCTTC.

This clonotype has only a few counts. J is TRBJ2-2 and V is TRBV6-2 or TRBV6-3, with D hard to call. Germline V gene sequence: CDR1 MNHEY, CDR2 SVGEGT. Trimming pared 5 bases from V and 11 bases from J, leaving 12 bases between. This CDR3 is built from 12 residues. CDR3 sequence (DNA): TGTGCCAGCAGTCCATCCGTTGTTGAGCTGTTTTTT. As protein: CASSPSVVELFF.

This clonotype was observed many times. The chain carries TRBV29-1 and TRBJ2-2; either TRBD1 or TRBD2 may fit D (5 bases each). V lost 5 bases, J lost 1 base, and 11 bases lay in between. Germline values: CDR1 SQVTM, CDR2 ANQGSEA. The CDR3 is made up of 14 amino acids. The DNA of the CDR3 is TGCAGCGTTCCCAGGGAGATGAACACCGGGGAGCTGTTTTTT. This encodes CSVPREMNTGELFF.

This clonotype was found many times. CDR3: CASSLRLAGGPSSYEQYF. CDR3 DNA: TGTGCCAGCAGTTTACGTCTAGCGGGAGGTCCTAGCTCCTACGAGCAGTACTTC. The J gene is TRBJ2-7, the V gene TRBV28; 11 nucleotides agree with TRBD2. Trimming at V came to 2 bases and at J to 0 bases, leaving 9 bases not matched to a gene. This CDR3 has 18 amino acids. The germline V gene encodes CDR1 MDHEN and CDR2 SYDVKM.

This clonotype was seen more than once but under ten times. The chain joins TRBV20-1 to TRBJ1-1; 10 bases map to TRBD1. The CDR3 is 14 residues long. Looked up from germline, CDR1 is DFQATT and CDR2 is SNEGSKA (reference sequence). J gave up 0 bases and V 3 bases, and 1 base lay outside the gene matches. The CDR3 bases are TGCAGTGCTAGGACAGGGGGCATGAACACTGAAGCTTTCTTT. It encodes CSARTGGMNTEAFF.

The chain joins TRBV12-3 or TRBV12-4 to TRBJ1-4, with 8 bases matching TRBD1. V lost 6 bases to trimming and J lost 7 bases; unmatched junction nucleotides: 7. This CDR3 has 14 residues. The chain's CDR3 is CASRQQGEIEKLFF. The CDR3 DNA sequence: TGTGCCAGCAGGCAACAGGGGGAAATTGAAAAACTGTTTTTT.

The V and J genes are TRBV12-3 or TRBV12-4 and TRBJ1-2; 8 bases map to TRBD1. J was trimmed by 6 bases and V by 5 bases; bases with no gene match: 8. The CDR3 is made up of 14 amino acids. Written as DNA, the CDR3 is TGTGCCAGCAGTGGGGGTGGACAGGGAGATGGCTACACCTTC. The encoded protein is CASSGGGQGDGYTF.